This TCR beta chain emerged from a study of CD8 T cells in Susac syndrome. RNA totalling about 0.45 to 1 ug underwent reverse transcription with random hexamers. Via MiXCR, TCRdb re-called the immunoSEQ multiplex PCR reads, giving one row per CDR3 protein. The data show some 250,000 distinct CDR3 sequences, with approximately 95% seen just once and 0.1% held by the top ten. The CDR3 is made up of 13 amino acids. V gave up 4 bases and J gave up 8 bases; unmatched junction bases: 7. Germline loops: CDR1 KGHSH, CDR2 LQKENI. This clonotype has just a few counts. V gene TRBV18 combines with J gene TRBJ1-2; TRBD1 agrees at 7 bases. Sequenced input: CD4+ T cells from PBMCs. This sequence was found in a human donor with Susac syndrome. The CDR3 DNA reads TGTGCCAGCTCACTCCGACAGGGTGACGGCTACACCTTC. Translated, it gives CASSLRQGDGYTF.